This T cell receptor beta chain is from a study of cytomegalovirus exposure and HLA in healthy donors. Study observations and caveats: TCR beta V- and J-gene trimming, according to a later analysis, was linked to a missense DCLRE1C variant.

Details on this clone: Its specificity is unknown.

Germline V gene sequence: CDR1 SGHVS, CDR2 FQNEAQ. The ends lost 3 bases at V and 7 bases at J; junction bases unmatched: 7. The CDR3 contains 15 residues. The PCR employed 60 Vbeta primers together with 13 Jbeta primers. Profiling relied on immunoSEQ multiplex PCR, and the TCRdb table lists in-frame clones only, not all of them. The repertoire holds roughly 190,000 clones, with approximately 79% as singletons. Input material: PBMCs. The chain is built from TRBV7-8 and TRBJ1-4; 8 bases map to TRBD1. This sequence was found in a young woman in good health and CMV-seronegative. The CDR3 coding sequence is TGTGCCAGCAGCTTCTCTGACAGGGGTGGTGAAAAACTGTTTTTT. This gives the protein CASSFSDRGGEKLFF. Complete variable domain (other parts from reference TRBV7-8 and TRBJ1-4): GAGVSQSPRYKVAKRGQDVALRCDPISGHVSLFWYQQALGQGPEFLTYFQNEAQLDKSGLPSDRFFAERPEGSVSTLKIQRTQQEDSAVYLCASSFSDRGGEKLFFGSGTQLSVL.